Below, one TCR beta chain is given with its context. The data stem from a study of blood T cell repertoires in COVID-19. Study summary: COVID-19 samples, acute and convalescent, were from the United States, Italy and Spain. T cells, B-cell-depleted T cells, or PBMCs supplied cDNA or gDNA.

V gave up 3 bases and J gave up 7 bases, with 11 bases separating them. The CDR3 loop spans 13 amino acids. Germline V gene lookup returns CDR1 SNHLY and CDR2 FYNNEI. Authors' processing steps: Reference gene primer amplification yielded estimated nucleated cell counts. Sequencing used immunoSEQ multiplex PCR; TCRdb keeps in-frame clones, though not all of them. That table is the source of V, J and clone size, and D and trimming were worked out from the DNA. The sample includes 120,000 or so clones, around three quarters of them seen just once. The rearrangement joins TRBV2 to TRBJ2-3; perhaps TRBD2 as D (6 bases). Input material: peripheral blood. The TCR originated in a woman aged 70-85 years with acute or convalescent COVID-19. CDR3 region: CASSEVGGNTQYF. The DNA for the CDR3 is TGTGCCAGCAGTGAGGTCGGGGGAAATACGCAGTATTTT.